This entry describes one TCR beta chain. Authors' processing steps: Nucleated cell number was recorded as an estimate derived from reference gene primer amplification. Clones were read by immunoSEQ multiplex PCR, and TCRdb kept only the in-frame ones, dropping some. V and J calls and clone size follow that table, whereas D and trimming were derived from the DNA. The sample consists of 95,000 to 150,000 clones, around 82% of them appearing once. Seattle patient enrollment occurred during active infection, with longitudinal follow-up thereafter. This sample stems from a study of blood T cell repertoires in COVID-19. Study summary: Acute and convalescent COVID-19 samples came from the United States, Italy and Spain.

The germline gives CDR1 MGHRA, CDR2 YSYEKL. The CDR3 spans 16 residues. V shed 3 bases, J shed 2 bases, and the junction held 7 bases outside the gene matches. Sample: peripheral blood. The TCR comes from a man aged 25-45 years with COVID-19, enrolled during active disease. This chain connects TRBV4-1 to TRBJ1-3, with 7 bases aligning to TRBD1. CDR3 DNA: TGCGCCAGCAGCCACCTCCCGACAGGGCCTGGAAACACCATATATTTT. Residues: CASSHLPTGPGNTIYF.